This T cell receptor (beta chain) comes out of a study of blood T cell repertoires in COVID-19 (TCRdb year 2020). General notes on the study: Samples covering the acute and convalescent phases of COVID-19 were provided by collaborators in the United States, Italy and Spain. The material from the prospective study consisted of cDNA or gDNA derived from T cells, B-cell-depleted T cells, or PBMCs. Where available, HLA class I and class II types were taken from metadata supplied by the sample provider and were not determined by assay-based typing. Nearly every sample came with metadata listing a de-identified subject ID, COVID-19 status, age in years and sex. The samples were drawn from two sources: the first 160 participants of the ongoing ImmuneRACE study, and about 1,300 subjects contributed by 6 global collaborators. A freely available public database, intended as a resource for researchers studying the immune response to SARS-CoV-2, is where the repertoires were released. The dataset comprised deeply sampled blood TCRbeta repertoires from subjects exposed to, actively infected with, or recovered from COVID-19. Beyond this particular receptor, the publication reports: The quantity of clinical and demographic metadata differed by source and by participant and was supplied without curation.

To note about this clone: Its antigen target is currently unknown. Base qualities are not recorded, but no much larger clone differs from it by a single base.

The immunoSEQ Assay, a bias-controlled multiplex PCR, was used to amplify TCRbeta CDR3 regions from genomic DNA. The source study handled its data this way. Within the assay, amplification of reference gene primers was used to estimate how many nucleated cells each sample contained. To quantify the absolute abundance of each unique TCRbeta CDR3 rearrangement, sequence reads were collapsed and filtered. Productive Simpson clonality was computed per sample as the square root of Simpson's diversity index over productive rearrangements. TCRdb holds this immuneACCESS table with in-frame rearrangements only. Some clones are missing; in checked studies, unresolved V genes explain under half, and the rest has no known cause. That table is the source of V, J and clone size, and D and trimming were worked out from the DNA. This sample is represented by about 110,000 clones; approximately 92% of them were singletons. About 32% of the sample belongs to the ten largest clones.

Whole blood was collected in K2EDTA tubes by collaborating institutions according to the institutions' own protocols. For TCRbeta analysis, collaborators shipped samples in one of three forms: frozen whole blood, isolated PBMCs, or DNA extracted from either of those sample types. Including the terminal cysteine and phenylalanine, the CDR3 comprises 14 residues. Only CDR3 DNA remains: 42 bases, in frame from the first base. The germline V gene encodes CDR1 SNHLY and CDR2 FYNNEI. Relative to germline, V is 5 bases shorter and J is 3 bases shorter, with 11 bases between their ends. The receptor was derived from a woman of 80 years or more with acute or convalescent COVID-19. Sequenced: peripheral blood. The chain joins TRBV2 to TRBJ1-5; TRBD1 is a weak D gene call, 6 bases matching. The CDR3 protein sequence reads: CASSTGPFNQPQHF. The DNA sequence is given as TGTGCCAGCAGTACAGGGCCCTTCAATCAGCCCCAGCATTTT.